The count of the clone carrying this TCR beta chain is one. This record belongs to a study of T cells in Graves' hyperthyroidism and ophthalmopathy. Authors of the study amplified TCR beta CDR3 regions from RNA transcripts. A first-round RT-PCR of the TCR CDR3 used the HTBI primer set. TCRdb re-analysed the multiplex PCR reads in MiXCR, keeping a single row per CDR3 protein. This sample has 400,000 to 500,000 distinct CDR3 sequences, with about 13% found just once. Uncontrolled infection, other autoimmune disease, pregnancy and lactation each barred patients from inclusion. The germline V gene has CDR1 SGHTA and CDR2 FQGNSA. Between the trimmed V and J ends, which lost 2 bases and 6 bases, there was a span of 17 bases. The CDR3 consists of 15 residues.

The sequence came from a woman in her late teens or twenties with Graves' hyperthyroidism. The material sequenced was blood. The genes are TRBV7-2 and TRBJ2-7, with D tentatively TRBD2 (6 bases). In DNA, the CDR3 is TGTGCCAGCAGCTTAAGGTTGGGTTCGCGGGGCGAGCAGTACTTC. Translated, it gives CASSLRLGSRGEQYF.